The subject of this entry is one T cell receptor beta chain. This sample is drawn from a study of blood T cell repertoires in COVID-19. The overall study: COVID-19 samples, acute and convalescent, were from the United States, Italy and Spain. From T cells, B-cell-depleted T cells, or PBMCs came the material, which was cDNA or gDNA.

Authors' data handling: How many nucleated cells were present was estimated from reference gene primer amplification. TCRdb's table, derived via immunoSEQ multiplex PCR, lists solely in-frame clones and lacks some. The V and J calls and the clone size are those of that table, but D and trimming were determined from the DNA. The table shows approximately 200,000 clones, with 80% to 85% occurring only once. The CDR3 is made up of 15 amino acids. Germline V gene lookup returns CDR1 LNHDA and CDR2 SQIVND (reference sequence). V was clipped by 3 bases and J by 3 bases; unmatched bases: 6. The V and J genes are TRBV19 and TRBJ2-7; 9 nucleotides match TRBD2. Sequenced: peripheral blood. The sequence was collected from a woman under 40 who had recovered from COVID-19. The CDR3 sequence: CASSIALAGHYEQYF. The DNA of the CDR3 is TGTGCCAGTAGTATTGCACTAGCGGGTCACTACGAGCAGTACTTC.